These 20 T cell receptor beta chains share one sample of origin, sequenced in a study of cytomegalovirus exposure and HLA in healthy donors. Profiling relied on immunoSEQ multiplex PCR, and the TCRdb table lists in-frame clones only, not all of them. The sample comprises approximately 150,000 clones, about 89% of which are singletons, and approximately 2.5% rests with the top ten. The sample comprised PBMCs. These receptors were taken from a man younger than 35 in good health and CMV-seropositive.

J is TRBJ2-2 and V is TRBV5-4; a weak D match, TRBD2 (5 bases). The ends were cut back, 2 bases at V and 5 bases at J, with 19 bases in the middle. Germline loops: CDR1 SGHNT, CDR2 YYREEE (reference sequence). The CDR3 covers 17 residues. The CDR3 reads CASSLGGPSAITGELFF. The CDR3 bases are TGTGCCAGCAGCTTAGGCGGGCCCAGCGCGATAACCGGGGAGCTGTTTTTT.

The chain links TRBV5-1 to TRBJ2-7; 7 nucleotides line up with TRBD1. The CDR3 consists of 18 residues. The junction had 16 bases not matched to a gene; V was cut back by 2 bases and J by 2 bases. The germline V gene encodes CDR1 SGHRS and CDR2 YFSETQ. The CDR3 protein is CASSLFPIGPGQPYEQYF. CDR3 DNA sequence: TGCGCCAGCAGCTTATTCCCAATAGGTCCGGGACAGCCCTACGAGCAGTACTTC.

The chain uses TRBV5-6 and TRBJ2-5; 9 nucleotides match TRBD1. The CDR3 is 17 residues long. The junction had 14 bases not matched to a gene; V was cut back by 4 bases and J by 4 bases. Per germline, CDR1 SGHDT and CDR2 YYEEEE. In DNA, the CDR3 is TGTGCCAGCAGCATCTTAGCCGGGACAGGGAGATTAGAGACCCAGTACTTC. Translating gives CASSILAGTGRLETQYF.

The chain combines TRBV5-1 with TRBJ2-3, with 8 bases aligning to TRBD2. The length of the CDR3 is 14 residues. The ends lost 9 bases at V and 2 bases at J; junction bases unmatched: 8. Germline CDR1 SGHRS, CDR2 YFSETQ. CDR3 amino acids: CATRRGASTDTQYF. Written as DNA, the CDR3 is TGCGCCACCCGGCGGGGGGCCTCCACAGATACGCAGTATTTT.

The chain combines TRBV5-1 with TRBJ1-6, with D hard to call. Germline-derived CDR1 and CDR2 are SGHRS and YFSETQ. The CDR3 spans 14 residues. Trimming removed 3 bases at V and 5 bases at J, with 9 bases between. The CDR3 nucleotides are TGCGCCAGCAGCTCCGGGAATAATAATTCACCCCTCCACTTT. It translates to CASSSGNNNSPLHF.

The rearrangement uses TRBV18 and TRBJ2-7; 8 positions agree with TRBD1. CDR1 is KGHSH and CDR2 is LQKENI in the germline V gene. V trimming: 3 bases; J trimming: 9 bases; junction bases outside the gene matches: 1. The length of the CDR3 is 11 residues. This CDR3 reads CASSPDRVQYF. The CDR3 DNA reads as TGTGCCAGCTCACCGGACAGGGTGCAGTACTTC.

The chain carries TRBV7-9 and TRBJ1-2, with D possibly TRBD1 on 5 matching bases. This CDR3 spans 13 amino acids. Trimming pared 1 base from V and 6 bases from J, leaving 9 bases between. The germline V gene has CDR1 SEHNR and CDR2 FQNEAQ (reference sequence). The CDR3 nucleotides are TGTGCCAGCAGCTTAGGGGGCCCCAATGGCTACACCTTC. Its protein is CASSLGGPNGYTF.

The chain has TRBV6-5 and TRBJ2-7; D remains ambiguous. Trimming stripped 0 bases from V and 0 bases from J, with 9 bases between. Germline V gene data show CDR1 as MNHEY and CDR2 as SVGAGI. CDR3 length: 15 amino acids. The CDR3 region is CASSYSGQSSYEQYF. The CDR3 DNA follows: TGTGCCAGCAGTTACTCTGGGCAGAGCTCCTACGAGCAGTACTTC.

V and J are TRBV11-2 and TRBJ2-7; 10 bases match TRBD1. CDR1 is SGHAT and CDR2 is FQNNGV in the germline V gene. V lost 5 bases and J lost 3; bases outside the gene matches: 4. The CDR3 totals 14 residues. CDR3 sequence (DNA): TGTGCCAGCAGCGACCGGGACAGGGGCTACGAGCAGTACTTC. This translates into CASSDRDRGYEQYF.

The chain couples TRBV7-8 to TRBJ2-7; 8 bases map to TRBD2. The germline V gene encodes CDR1 SGHVS and CDR2 FQNEAQ. This CDR3 has 15 residues. The J segment lost 2 bases and the V segment lost 4 bases, leaving 7 bases of the junction unmatched. CDR3 coding DNA: TGTGCCAGCAGCTGGTCCCGGACTAGCACCTACGAGCAGTACTTC. It specifies CASSWSRTSTYEQYF.

This clone was seen only a few times. This sequence joins TRBV28 and TRBJ2-7; a possible D gene is TRBD1 (5 bases). The germline V gene encodes CDR1 MDHEN and CDR2 SYDVKM. Trimming stripped 8 bases from V and 4 bases from J, with 9 bases between. This CDR3 contains 11 residues. This CDR3 reads CASLGEYEQYF. The CDR3 nucleotides read TGTGCCAGCCTAGGGGAATACGAGCAGTACTTC.

This clone came up once. The rearrangement links TRBV4-3 to TRBJ2-2; 10 bases map to TRBD2. Germline lookup yields CDR1 LGHNA and CDR2 YSLEER. CDR3 length: 18 amino acids. After removal of 2 bases from V and 0 bases from J, the junction contained 6 bases not matched to a gene. CDR3 loop: CASSQSPSGSANTGELFF. The DNA for the CDR3 is TGCGCCAGCAGCCAATCGCCTAGCGGGAGTGCGAACACCGGGGAGCTGTTTTTT.

The chain carries TRBV5-8 and TRBJ2-7; TRBD2 is a possible D gene (6 bases). Trimming pared 6 bases from V and 2 bases from J, leaving 18 bases between. Looked up from germline, CDR1 is SGHTS and CDR2 is YDEGEE. The CDR3 covers 15 residues. CDR3 nucleotide sequence: TGTGCCAGCACCCCGCACGGGGGAAGGGCCTACGAGCAGTACTTC. This translates into CASTPHGGRAYEQYF.

This clone was observed a few times. DNA for the CDR3: TGTGCCAGCAGCGCCGTCTATGGCTACACCTTC. Its protein is CASSAVYGYTF. J is TRBJ1-2 and V is TRBV9; no reliable D call. CDR1 SGDLS and CDR2 YYNGEE come from the germline V gene. V lost 3 bases and J lost 4, with 4 bases in between. The length of the CDR3 is 11 residues.

A few counts support this clone. This sequence joins TRBV28 and TRBJ2-7, with 10 bases lining up with TRBD1. Germline values: CDR1 MDHEN, CDR2 SYDVKM. The CDR3 extends over 14 amino acids. With V trimmed by 4 bases and J by 5 bases, 5 bases remained unmatched. The CDR3 region has the DNA TGTGCCAGCAGTTCCGGGACAGGGGTGCACGAGCAGTACTTC. This translates into CASSSGTGVHEQYF.

V usage is TRBV30 and J usage is TRBJ1-6; TRBD1 agrees at 7 bases. Germline V gives CDR1 GTSNPN, CDR2 SVGIG (reference sequence). V shed 5 bases and J 0 bases; nucleotides not matched to a gene: 13. The CDR3 is made up of 18 amino acids. CDR3 sequence (DNA): TGTGCCTGGGCCGACAGGGCGATCCTTAGCTCCTATAATTCACCCCTCCACTTT. Amino acid sequence: CAWADRAILSSYNSPLHF.

The J gene is TRBJ2-7, the V gene TRBV7-2, with 8 bases identical to TRBD1. The CDR3 length is 14 residues. Germline-derived CDR1 and CDR2 are SGHTA and FQGNSA. Trimming took 3 bases from V and 3 from J; bases not matched to a gene: 4. The CDR3 here is CASSFRDRFYEQYF. For the CDR3, the DNA is TGTGCCAGCAGCTTCCGGGACAGGTTCTACGAGCAGTACTTC.

The chain has TRBV7-2 and TRBJ2-3; 7 bases are shared with TRBD1. The CDR3 loop spans 14 amino acids. Germline V lookup: CDR1 SGHTA, CDR2 FQGNSA. Trimming took 7 bases from V and 4 from J; bases not matched to a gene: 8. Here the CDR3 DNA reads TGTGCCAGCACCCTGACAGGGTTACCAGATACGCAGTATTTT. Translating gives CASTLTGLPDTQYF.

The chain is built from TRBV4-3 and TRBJ2-2, with a possible D match to TRBD2 (5 bases). Germline V lookup: CDR1 LGHNA, CDR2 YSLEER. The CDR3 is 15 residues long. V lost 4 bases, J lost 0 bases, and 9 bases lay in between. CDR3 sequence reads: CASSPALANTGELFF. The DNA of the CDR3 is TGCGCCAGCAGCCCGGCACTAGCGAACACCGGGGAGCTGTTTTTT.

The chain links TRBV9 to TRBJ1-3; D might be TRBD1 (5 bases). Trimming cost V 4 bases and J 0 bases, with 11 bases left between them. The CDR3 contains 15 residues. Looked up from germline, CDR1 is SGDLS and CDR2 is YYNGEE. The DNA for the CDR3 is TGTGCCAGCAGCCAAGGACAAAGCTCTGGAAACACCATATATTTT. Amino acids: CASSQGQSSGNTIYF.